The T cell receptor (beta chain) under discussion was sequenced for a study of CD8+CD57+ T cells in acquired aplastic anemia. Looking at the study overall: Sorted cells (CD4+ and CD8+) yielded DNA amounts that averaged around 3.1 ug. Healthy donors yielded 9 million to 14 million CD4+ cell reads on average. Study findings and constraints: CD8+ Simpson's diversity did not differ significantly between patients and controls. Common to patients and controls were twenty-nine CD8+ CDR3 sequences.

Of note for this clonotype: What it binds is not known.

Trimming pared 3 bases from V and 4 bases from J, leaving 10 bases between. The germline CDR1 and CDR2 sequences are LNHDA and SQIVND (reference sequence). This CDR3 spans 14 amino acids. Genomic DNA constituted the template upon which TCR beta VDJ and CDR3 profiling was performed. TCRdb re-called the reads through MiXCR, storing one row per CDR3 protein. The repertoire holds 200,000 to 250,000 distinct CDR3 sequences, with around 60% as singletons. Sequenced material: sorted CD4+, CD8+, or CD8+CD57+ T cells (not recorded which) from PBMCs. The receptor comes from a human donor in good health. The chain combines TRBV19 with TRBJ1-5; D not resolved. This CDR3 is CASSIGPGNQPQHF. The CDR3 DNA reads TGTGCCAGTAGTATTGGGCCAGGTAATCAGCCCCAGCATTTT. Together with reference TRBV19 and TRBJ1-5, the CDR3 gives the full variable domain: DGGITQSPKYLFRKEGQNVTLSCEQNLNHDAMYWYRQDPGQGLRLIYYSQIVNDFQKGDIAEGYSVSREKKESFPLTVTSAQKNPTAFYLCASSIGPGNQPQHFGDGTRLSIL.